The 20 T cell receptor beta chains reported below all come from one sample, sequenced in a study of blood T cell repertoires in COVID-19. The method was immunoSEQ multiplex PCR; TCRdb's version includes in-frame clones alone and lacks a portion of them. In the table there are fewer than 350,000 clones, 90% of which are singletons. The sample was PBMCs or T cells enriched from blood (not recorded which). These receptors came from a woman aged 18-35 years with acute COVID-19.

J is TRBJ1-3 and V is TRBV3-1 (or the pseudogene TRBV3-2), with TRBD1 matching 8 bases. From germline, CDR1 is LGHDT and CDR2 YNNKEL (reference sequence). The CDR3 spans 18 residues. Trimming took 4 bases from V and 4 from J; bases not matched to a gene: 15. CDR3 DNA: TGTGCCAGCAGCCGCGAGAGGGACAGGCCTTTAGGGGGAAACACCATATATTTT. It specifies CASSRERDRPLGGNTIYF.

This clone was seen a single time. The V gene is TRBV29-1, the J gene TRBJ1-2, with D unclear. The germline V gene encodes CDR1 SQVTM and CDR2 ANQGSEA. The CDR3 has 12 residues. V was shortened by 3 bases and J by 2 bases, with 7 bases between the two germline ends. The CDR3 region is CSVETRNYGYTF. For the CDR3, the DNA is TGCAGCGTTGAGACAAGAAACTATGGCTACACCTTC.

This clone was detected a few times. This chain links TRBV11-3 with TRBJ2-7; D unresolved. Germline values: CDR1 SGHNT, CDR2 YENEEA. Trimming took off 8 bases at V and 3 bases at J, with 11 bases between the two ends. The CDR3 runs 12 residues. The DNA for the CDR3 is TGTGCCAGCGGCCTAACAGACTACGAGCAGTACTTC. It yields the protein CASGLTDYEQYF.

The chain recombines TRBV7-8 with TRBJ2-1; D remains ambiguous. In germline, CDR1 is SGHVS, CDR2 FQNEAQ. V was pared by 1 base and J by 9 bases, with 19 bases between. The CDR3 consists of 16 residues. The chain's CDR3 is CASSLVMARRSGEQFF. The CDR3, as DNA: TGTGCCAGCAGCTTAGTTATGGCTAGACGGTCTGGTGAGCAGTTCTTC.

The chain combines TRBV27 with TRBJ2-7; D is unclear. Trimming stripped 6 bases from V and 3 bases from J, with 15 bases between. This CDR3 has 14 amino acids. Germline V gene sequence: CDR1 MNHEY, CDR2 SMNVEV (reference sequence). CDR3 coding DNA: TGTGCCAGCAGCCCTAAGTACGATTACTACGAGCAGTACTTC. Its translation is CASSPKYDYYEQYF.

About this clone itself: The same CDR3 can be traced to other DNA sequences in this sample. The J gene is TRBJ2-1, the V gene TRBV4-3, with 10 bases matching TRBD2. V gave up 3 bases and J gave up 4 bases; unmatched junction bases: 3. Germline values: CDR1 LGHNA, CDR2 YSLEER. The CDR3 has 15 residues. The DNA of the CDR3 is TGCGCCAGCAGCCAGGGGACTAGCGTTTACAATGAGCAGTTCTTC. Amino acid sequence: CASSQGTSVYNEQFF.

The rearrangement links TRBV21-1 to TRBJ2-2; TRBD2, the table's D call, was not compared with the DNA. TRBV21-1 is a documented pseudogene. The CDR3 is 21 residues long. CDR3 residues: CASSKFGWAKREREYTGELFF. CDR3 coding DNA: TGTGCCAGCAGCAAATTCGGTTGGGCTAAGCGGGAGCGAGAGTACACCGGGGAGCTGTTTTTT.

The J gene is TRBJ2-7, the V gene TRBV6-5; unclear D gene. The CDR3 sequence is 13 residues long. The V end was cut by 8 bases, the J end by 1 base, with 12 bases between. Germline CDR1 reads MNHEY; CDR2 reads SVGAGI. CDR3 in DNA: TGTGCCAGCGAAGCGCCTAATTCCTACGAGCAGTACTTC. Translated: CASEAPNSYEQYF.

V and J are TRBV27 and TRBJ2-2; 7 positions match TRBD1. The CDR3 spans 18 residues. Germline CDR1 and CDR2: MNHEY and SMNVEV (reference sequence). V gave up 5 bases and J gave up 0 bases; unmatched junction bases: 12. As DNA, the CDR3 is TGTGCCAGCAGTGTAAATCACAGGGGCCTAGCGAACACCGGGGAGCTGTTTTTT. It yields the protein CASSVNHRGLANTGELFF.

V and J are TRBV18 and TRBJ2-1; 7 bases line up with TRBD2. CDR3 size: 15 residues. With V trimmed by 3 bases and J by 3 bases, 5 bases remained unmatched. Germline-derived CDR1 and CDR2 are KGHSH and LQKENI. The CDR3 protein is CASSPRESGYNEQFF. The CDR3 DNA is TGTGCCAGCTCACCGCGGGAGAGCGGCTACAATGAGCAGTTCTTC.

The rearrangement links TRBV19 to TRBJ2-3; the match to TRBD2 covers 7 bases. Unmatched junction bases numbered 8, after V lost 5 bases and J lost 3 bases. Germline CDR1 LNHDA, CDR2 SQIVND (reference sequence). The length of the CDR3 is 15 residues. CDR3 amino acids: CASSSAGRQTDTQYF. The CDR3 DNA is TGTGCCAGTAGTTCCGCCGGGAGGCAGACAGATACGCAGTATTTT.

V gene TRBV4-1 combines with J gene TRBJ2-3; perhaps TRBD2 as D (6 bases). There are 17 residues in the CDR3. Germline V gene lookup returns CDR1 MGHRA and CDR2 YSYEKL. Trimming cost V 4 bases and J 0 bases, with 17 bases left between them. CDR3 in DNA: TGCGCCAGCAGCCGGACAATGGGAGGATTTAGCACAGATACGCAGTATTTT. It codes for CASSRTMGGFSTDTQYF.

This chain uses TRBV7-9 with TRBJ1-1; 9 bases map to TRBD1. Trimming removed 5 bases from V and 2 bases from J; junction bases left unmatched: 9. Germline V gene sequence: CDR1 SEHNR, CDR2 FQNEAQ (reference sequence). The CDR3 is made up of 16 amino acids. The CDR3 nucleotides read TGTGCCAGCAGCCACATGGCGGGACAGGGTAACACTGAAGCTTTCTTT. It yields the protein CASSHMAGQGNTEAFF.

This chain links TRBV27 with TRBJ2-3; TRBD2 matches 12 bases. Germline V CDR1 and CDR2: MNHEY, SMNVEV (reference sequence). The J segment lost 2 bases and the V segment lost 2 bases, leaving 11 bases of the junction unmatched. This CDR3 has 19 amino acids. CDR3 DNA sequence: TGTGCCAGCAGTTTAAAAGGACTAGCGGGACTACAACCCACAGATACGCAGTATTTT. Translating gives CASSLKGLAGLQPTDTQYF.

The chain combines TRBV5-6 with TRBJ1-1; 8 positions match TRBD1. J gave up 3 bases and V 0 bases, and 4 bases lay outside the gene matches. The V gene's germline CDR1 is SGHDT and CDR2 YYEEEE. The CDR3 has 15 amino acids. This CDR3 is CASSLGNRGYTEAFF. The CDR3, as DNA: TGTGCCAGCAGCTTGGGAAACAGGGGGTACACTGAAGCTTTCTTT.

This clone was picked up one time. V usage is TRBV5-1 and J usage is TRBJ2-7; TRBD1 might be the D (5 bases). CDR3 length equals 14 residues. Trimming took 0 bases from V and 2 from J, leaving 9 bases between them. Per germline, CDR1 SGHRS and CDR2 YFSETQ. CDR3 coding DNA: TGCGCCAGCAGCTTGGGGGGCCGAACCTACGAGCAGTACTTC. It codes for CASSLGGRTYEQYF.

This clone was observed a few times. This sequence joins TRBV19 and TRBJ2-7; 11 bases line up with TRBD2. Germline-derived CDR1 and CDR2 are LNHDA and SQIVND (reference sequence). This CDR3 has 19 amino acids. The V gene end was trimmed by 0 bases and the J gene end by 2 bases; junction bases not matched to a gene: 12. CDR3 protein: CASSIDLLAGGVGTYEQYF. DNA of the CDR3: TGTGCCAGTAGTATAGATCTCCTAGCGGGAGGTGTAGGGACCTACGAGCAGTACTTC. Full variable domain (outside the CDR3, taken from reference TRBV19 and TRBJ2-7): DGGITQSPKYLFRKEGQNVTLSCEQNLNHDAMYWYRQDPGQGLRLIYYSQIVNDFQKGDIAEGYSVSREKKESFPLTVTSAQKNPTAFYLCASSIDLLAGGVGTYEQYFGPGTRLTVT.

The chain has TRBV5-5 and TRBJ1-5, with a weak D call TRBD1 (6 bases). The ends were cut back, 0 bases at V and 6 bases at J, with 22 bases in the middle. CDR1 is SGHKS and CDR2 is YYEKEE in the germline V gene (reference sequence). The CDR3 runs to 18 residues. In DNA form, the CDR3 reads TGTGCCAGCAGCTTGGGCGTAGTGGGGGCAGGGTTGACTCAGCCCCAGCATTTT. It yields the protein CASSLGVVGAGLTQPQHF.

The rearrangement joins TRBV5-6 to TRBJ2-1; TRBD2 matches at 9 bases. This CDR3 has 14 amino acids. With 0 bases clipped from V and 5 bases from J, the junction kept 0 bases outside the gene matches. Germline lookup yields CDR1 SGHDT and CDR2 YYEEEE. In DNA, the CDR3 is TGTGCCAGCAGCTTGGGACTAGCGGACAATGAGCAGTTCTTC. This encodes CASSLGLADNEQFF.

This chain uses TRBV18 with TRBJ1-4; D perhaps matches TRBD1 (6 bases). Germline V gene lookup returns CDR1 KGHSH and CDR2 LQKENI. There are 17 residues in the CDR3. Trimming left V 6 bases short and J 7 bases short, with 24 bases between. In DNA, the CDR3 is TGTGCCAGCTCTCATCATGGACAGAGATACATGGTTGAAAAACTGTTTTTT. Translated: CASSHHGQRYMVEKLFF. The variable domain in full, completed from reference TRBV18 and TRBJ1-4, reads NAGVMQNPRHLVRRRGQEARLRCSPMKGHSHVYWYRQLPEEGLKFMVYLQKENIIDESGMPKERFSAEFPKEGPSILRIQQVVRGDSAAYFCASSHHGQRYMVEKLFFGSGTQLSVL.